The 23 T cell receptor beta chains given below trace back to one sample, sequenced in a study of early T cells in non-severe SARS-CoV-2 infection (dated by TCRdb to about 2021). Receptor amplification or capture employed 5' RACE. The sequencer was a NextSeq 500. TCRdb cleaned the public reads at Q25 with fastp, built clones with MiXCR and kept in-frame beta chains. CDR3 protein duplicates are merged, each entry listing the most common genes and DNA. In this sample the table shows approximately 100,000 distinct CDR3 sequences, around 17% of which occur a single time. The ten largest clones represent around 1.3% of the sample. What was sequenced was whole blood. Receptors originate from an adult who was a healthcare worker with PCR-confirmed SARS-CoV-2 infection or an uninfected control (not recorded which).

The rearrangement joins TRBV28 to TRBJ1-1, with D hard to call. Germline V lookup: CDR1 MDHEN, CDR2 SYDVKM. The CDR3 totals 14 residues. With 1 base removed from V and 0 bases from J, the gap between germline ends came to 6 bases. The CDR3 here is CASSLLQLNTEAFF. CDR3 DNA sequence: TGTGCCAGCAGTTTATTACAGTTGAACACTGAAGCTTTCTTT.

In this sample, this clonotype turned up a few times. V gene TRBV29-1 combines with J gene TRBJ2-1; D remains ambiguous. V was clipped by 8 bases and J by 8 bases, with 10 bases between them. The CDR3 covers 10 residues. In germline, CDR1 is SQVTM, CDR2 ANQGSEA. CDR3 sequence (DNA): TGCAGCTTCCTTCGGGATGAGCAGTTCTTC. Translating gives CSFLRDEQFF.

The rearrangement joins TRBV28 to TRBJ2-1, with a weak D call TRBD1 (6 bases). Trimming took 2 bases from V and 4 from J, leaving 18 bases between them. The V gene's germline CDR1 is MDHEN and CDR2 SYDVKM. The CDR3 is 17 residues long. In DNA form, the CDR3 reads TGTGCCAGCAGTTTACTTTCTTCTAGAGACAGGTACAATGAGCAGTTCTTC. It is translated as CASSLLSSRDRYNEQFF.

The chain links TRBV7-9 to TRBJ2-2; TRBD1 might be the D (6 bases). The germline V gene has CDR1 SEHNR and CDR2 FQNEAQ (reference sequence). V lost 4 bases to trimming and J lost 4 bases, with 16 bases between them. The CDR3 covers 16 residues. CDR3: CASSSSGAGRTGELFF. CDR3 nucleotide sequence: TGTGCCAGCAGCTCTTCAGGGGCTGGGCGCACCGGGGAGCTGTTTTTT.

The chain links TRBV7-9 to TRBJ1-1; tentatively, D is TRBD1 (5 bases). V was trimmed by 5 bases and J by 4 bases, leaving 17 bases between them. The germline V gene encodes CDR1 SEHNR and CDR2 FQNEAQ (reference sequence). The CDR3 has 15 amino acids. CDR3 in DNA: TGTGCCAGCAGCCCGCAGACAGTCCGGGGCACTGAAGCTTTCTTT. Its translation is CASSPQTVRGTEAFF.

This clonotype was seen a handful of times. This chain links TRBV7-9 with TRBJ2-3; TRBD2 matches at 11 bases. The CDR3 consists of 16 residues. CDR1 SEHNR and CDR2 FQNEAQ come from the germline V gene (reference sequence). J was trimmed by 4 bases and V by 5 bases; bases with no gene match: 8. CDR3 sequence (DNA): TGTGCCAGCAGCCATGTAGCGGGAGGGCCCTCAGATACGCAGTATTTT. It translates to CASSHVAGGPSDTQYF.

This clonotype was counted only a few times. The gene calls are TRBV27 and TRBJ2-1; 9 bases map to TRBD2. Per the germline V gene, CDR1 is MNHEY and CDR2 is SMNVEV (reference sequence). This CDR3 region has 15 residues. V gave up 6 bases and J gave up 9 bases; unmatched junction bases: 12. CDR3 region: CASRLGTSFLGEQFF. CDR3 bases: TGTGCCAGCAGATTAGGGACTAGCTTTTTGGGTGAGCAGTTCTTC.

The chain uses TRBV2 and TRBJ1-5; D is possibly TRBD1 (5 bases). Trimming stripped 0 bases from V and 5 bases from J, with 8 bases between. CDR1 and CDR2 from the germline V gene are SNHLY and FYNNEI. The CDR3 totals 14 residues. Written as DNA, the CDR3 is TGTGCCAGCAGTGAAGCATCGGGGGATCAGCCCCAGCATTTT. This translates into CASSEASGDQPQHF.

This clonotype was detected many times. CDR3 amino acids: CASGIAGVYEQYF. The CDR3 region has the DNA TGTGCCAGCGGGATAGCGGGAGTATACGAGCAGTACTTC. This chain links TRBV6-5 with TRBJ2-7; TRBD2 matches 9 bases. The CDR3 has 13 amino acids. The germline CDR1 and CDR2 sequences are MNHEY and SVGAGI. The junction had 6 bases not matched to a gene; V was cut back by 8 bases and J by 4 bases.

DNA for the CDR3: TGCAGTGCTAGACACAGCCGAAGCACAGATACGCAGTATTTT. This sequence encodes CSARHSRSTDTQYF. The chain combines TRBV20-1 with TRBJ2-3; D not resolved. V lost 2 bases and J lost 0, with 9 bases in between. Germline V gene data show CDR1 as DFQATT and CDR2 as SNEGSKA (reference sequence). This CDR3 has 14 residues.

This clonotype was found a few times. J is TRBJ2-7 and V is TRBV19, with 10 bases that match TRBD2. The ends lost 5 bases at V and 2 bases at J; junction bases unmatched: 12. This CDR3 comprises 17 residues. From germline, CDR1 is LNHDA and CDR2 SQIVND (reference sequence). CDR3 sequence reads: CASSHTLWTSGTYEQYF. The DNA for the CDR3 is TGTGCCAGTAGTCACACTCTTTGGACTAGCGGCACCTACGAGCAGTACTTC.

CDR3 amino acids: CASSLQGADMNTEAFF. DNA of the CDR3: TGCGCCAGCAGCTTACAGGGGGCAGACATGAACACTGAAGCTTTCTTT. The rearrangement links TRBV5-1 to TRBJ1-1, with TRBD1 matching 9 bases. CDR3 length: 16 residues. With 2 bases clipped from V and 0 bases from J, the junction kept 5 bases outside the gene matches. CDR1 is SGHRS and CDR2 is YFSETQ in the germline V gene.

This clonotype was recorded a few times. The chain uses TRBV27 and TRBJ1-6; D is perhaps TRBD1 (5 bases). V was pared by 7 bases and J by 7 bases, with 17 bases between. Germline V gene sequence: CDR1 MNHEY, CDR2 SMNVEV (reference sequence). The CDR3 contains 15 residues. As DNA, the CDR3 is TGTGCCAGCACCCACCCGGACAACTTCAATTCACCCCTCCACTTT. This translates into CASTHPDNFNSPLHF.

This clonotype was found a few times. This chain uses TRBV18 with TRBJ2-1; perhaps D is TRBD1 or TRBD2 (5 bases each). The CDR3 covers 17 residues. The germline V gene has CDR1 KGHSH and CDR2 LQKENI. With 0 bases removed from V and 2 bases from J, the gap between germline ends came to 14 bases. CDR3 sequence: CASSPPTGTETYNEQFF. The CDR3 region has the DNA TGTGCCAGCTCACCACCGACCGGGACCGAGACCTACAATGAGCAGTTCTTC.

This clonotype has just a few counts. This rearrangement joins TRBV5-1 to TRBJ2-1; 14 positions agree with TRBD2. This CDR3 is 17 amino acids long. J was trimmed by 9 bases and V by 6 bases; bases with no gene match: 14. CDR1 is SGHRS, CDR2 YFSETQ, per germline. As DNA, the CDR3 is TGCGCCAGCATCTCCACAGCCGGGACTAGCGGGAGTGGTGAGCAGTTCTTC. Amino acids: CASISTAGTSGSGEQFF.

The rearrangement links TRBV24-1 to TRBJ2-1; 10 bases fit TRBD2. Germline V lookup: CDR1 KGHDR, CDR2 SFDVKD. The CDR3 totals 16 residues. Germline trimming cut 3 bases from V and 8 bases from J; bases unmatched to any gene: 9. CDR3: CATSDRAGGRWYEQFF. CDR3 coding DNA: TGTGCCACCAGTGATCGAGCGGGGGGGCGATGGTATGAGCAGTTCTTC.

This clonotype was counted only a few times. V gene TRBV5-1 combines with J gene TRBJ1-2, with 8 nucleotides matching TRBD1. Trimming removed 0 bases from V and 7 bases from J; junction bases left unmatched: 5. This CDR3 is 14 amino acids long. Germline V CDR1 and CDR2: SGHRS, YFSETQ. The CDR3 spells CASSLGTGLRGYTF. CDR3 coding DNA: TGCGCCAGCAGCTTGGGGACAGGGCTTCGTGGCTACACCTTC.

J is TRBJ2-2 and V is TRBV7-6, with D hard to call. Germline loops: CDR1 SGHVS, CDR2 FNYEAQ. The CDR3 runs 12 residues. V dropped 5 bases and J dropped 5 bases, with 6 bases sitting between them. The CDR3 nucleotides read TGTGCCAGCAGCGGGCCAACCGGGGAGCTGTTTTTT. Translated: CASSGPTGELFF.

A remark on this clonotype: It may be a read error: a sequence one base away is much more abundant. The rearrangement joins TRBV6-2 or TRBV6-3 to TRBJ2-7; a weak D match, TRBD1 (6 bases). CDR3 length equals 13 residues. Looked up from germline, CDR1 is MNHEY and CDR2 is SVGEGT. CDR3 loop: CASRGGLTYEQHF. The CDR3 nucleotides read TGTGCCAGCAGAGGGGGTTTAACCTACGAGCAGCACTTC.

In its sample, this clonotype was seen a few times. The chain has TRBV4-3 and TRBJ2-6; unclear D gene. The CDR3 runs 16 residues. The V and J ends lost 1 base and 4 bases respectively, with 11 bases between them. Per germline, CDR1 LGHNA and CDR2 YSLEER. The CDR3 loop reads CASSQGEGAGANVLTF. CDR3 nucleotide sequence: TGCGCCAGCAGCCAAGGTGAAGGAGCCGGGGCCAACGTCCTGACTTTC.

The chain joins TRBV5-5 to TRBJ1-6, with 7 bases that match TRBD1. Germline V gene lookup returns CDR1 SGHKS and CDR2 YYEKEE (reference sequence). This CDR3 is 17 amino acids long. The trim removed 0 bases at V and 6 bases at J, leaving 9 bases unmatched. Here the CDR3 reads CASSLALGGNSNSPLHF. The CDR3, as DNA: TGTGCCAGCAGCTTGGCGTTAGGGGGCAATTCTAATTCACCCCTCCACTTT.

CDR3 loop: CASSSTVSYEQYF. For the CDR3, the DNA is TGTGCCAGCAGCTCTACAGTGTCCTACGAGCAGTACTTC. The chain uses TRBV5-6 and TRBJ2-7; no reliable D call. V lost 3 bases to trimming and J lost 1 base, with 8 bases between them. CDR1 is SGHDT, CDR2 YYEEEE, per germline. This CDR3 has 13 amino acids. Using reference TRBV5-6 and TRBJ2-7 for the parts outside the CDR3, the full variable domain is DAGVTQSPTHLIKTRGQQVTLRCSPKSGHDTVSWYQQALGQGPQFIFQYYEEEERQRGNFPDRFSGHQFPNYSSELNVNALLLGDSALYLCASSSTVSYEQYFGPGTRLTVT.

V usage is TRBV27 and J usage is TRBJ2-1; 8 bases match TRBD2. Trimming at V came to 2 bases and at J to 6 bases, leaving 12 bases not matched to a gene. Germline values: CDR1 MNHEY, CDR2 SMNVEV (reference sequence). The CDR3 has 17 amino acids. The CDR3 loop reads CASSLGGSGSGVNEQFF. DNA of the CDR3: TGTGCCAGCAGTTTAGGGGGGAGCGGGAGCGGGGTCAATGAGCAGTTCTTC.